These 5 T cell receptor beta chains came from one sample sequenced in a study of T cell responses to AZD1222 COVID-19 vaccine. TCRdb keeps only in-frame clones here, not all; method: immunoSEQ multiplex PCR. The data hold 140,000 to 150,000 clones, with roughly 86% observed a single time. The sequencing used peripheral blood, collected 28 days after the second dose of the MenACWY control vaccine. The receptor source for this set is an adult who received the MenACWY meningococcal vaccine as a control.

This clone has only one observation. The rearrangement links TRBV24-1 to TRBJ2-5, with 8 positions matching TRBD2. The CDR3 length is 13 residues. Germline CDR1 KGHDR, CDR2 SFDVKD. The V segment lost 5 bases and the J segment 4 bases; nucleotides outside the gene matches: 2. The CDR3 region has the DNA TGTGCCACCAGTGCTCGGGGGGGAGAGACCCAGTACTTC. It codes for CATSARGGETQYF.

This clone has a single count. CDR3 region: CASAASGRGTGELFF. The CDR3 DNA sequence: TGTGCTAGCGCGGCTAGCGGGAGGGGCACCGGGGAGCTGTTTTTT. V usage is TRBV7-3 and J usage is TRBJ2-2; 12 bases map to TRBD2. The CDR3 sequence is 15 residues long. Germline CDR1 reads SGHTA; CDR2 reads FQGTGA.

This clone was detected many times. The CDR3 reads CASCNAAGACRAFF. The CDR3 nucleotides read TGTGCCAGCTGCAATGCTGCAGGGGCGTGTCGTGCTTTCTTT. This chain connects TRBV6-5 to TRBJ1-1; D is perhaps TRBD1 (6 bases). The germline CDR1 and CDR2 sequences are MNHEY and SVGAGI. V lost 8 bases, J lost 11 bases, and 24 bases lay in between. This CDR3 has 14 amino acids.

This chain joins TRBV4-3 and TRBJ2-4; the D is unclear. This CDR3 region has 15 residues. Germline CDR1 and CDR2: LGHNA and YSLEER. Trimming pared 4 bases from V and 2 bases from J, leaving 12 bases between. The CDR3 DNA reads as TGCGCCAGCAGCCTAGATCCGCTTCCCAAAAACATTCAGTACTTC. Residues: CASSLDPLPKNIQYF.

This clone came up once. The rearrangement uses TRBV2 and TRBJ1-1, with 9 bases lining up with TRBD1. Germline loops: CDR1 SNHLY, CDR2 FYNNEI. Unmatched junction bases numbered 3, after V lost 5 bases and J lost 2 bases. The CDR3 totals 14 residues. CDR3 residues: CASSTGQGNTEAFF. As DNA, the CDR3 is TGTGCCAGCAGTACGGGACAGGGAAACACTGAAGCTTTCTTT.